This T cell receptor (beta chain) was observed in a study of shared clonotypes between healthy human individuals. Study-level background: The donors, a couple of women and three men, were aged 18 to 49. Study results and caveats: The four-donor shared clonotypes exceeded non-shared clonotypes in generation probability, with non-shared ones scoring lower. Even with large depth, rarefaction showed that sorted-subset sequencing was incomplete.

It was CD45RO-negative cells, positively selected for CCR7, that made up naive CD8 cells, with terminally differentiated effector memory CD45RA+ cells excluded. Method: immunoSEQ multiplex PCR; TCRdb's copy keeps in-frame clones and lacks some. The sample has 2 million to 2.5 million clones, about 95% seen once. Of note for this clone: The antigen is undetermined.

Trimming left V 4 bases short and J 2 bases short, with 6 bases between. CDR1 SGHNT and CDR2 YYREEE come from the germline V gene (reference sequence). The length of the CDR3 is 13 residues. The receptor comes from a man between 18 and 29 years old in good health. The V gene is TRBV5-4, the J gene TRBJ2-2; no clear D gene. The sequenced sample consisted of naive CD8+ T cells sorted from blood. The CDR3 coding sequence is TGTGCCAGCAGCCAACATAACACCGGGGAGCTGTTTTTT. This gives the protein CASSQHNTGELFF.